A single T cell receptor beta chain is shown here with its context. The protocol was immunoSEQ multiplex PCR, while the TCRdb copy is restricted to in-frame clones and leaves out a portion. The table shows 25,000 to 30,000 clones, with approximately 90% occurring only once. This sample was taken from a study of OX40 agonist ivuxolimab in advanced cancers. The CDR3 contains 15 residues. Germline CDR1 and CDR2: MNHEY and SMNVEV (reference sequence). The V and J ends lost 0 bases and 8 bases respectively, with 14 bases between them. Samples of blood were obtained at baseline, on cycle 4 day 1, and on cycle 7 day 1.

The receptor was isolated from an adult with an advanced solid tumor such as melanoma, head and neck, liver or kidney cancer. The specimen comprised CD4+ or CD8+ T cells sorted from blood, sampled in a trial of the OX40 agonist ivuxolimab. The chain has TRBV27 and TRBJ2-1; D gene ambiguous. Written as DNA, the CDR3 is TGTGCCAGCAGTTTATCGTATAAGGCTGATGATGAGCAGTTCTTC. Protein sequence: CASSLSYKADDEQFF.